This is a list of T cell receptor beta chains from one sample in a study of cytomegalovirus exposure and HLA in healthy donors. Assay: immunoSEQ multiplex PCR; the TCRdb copy retains only in-frame clones and omits some. The sample carries some 140,000 clones, less than 80% recorded once. Specimen: PBMCs. These receptor sequences come from a man over 45 in good health and CMV-seropositive. Both conserved end residues are part of each CDR3. The D gene is left open where the match is weak. The size of a clone is reported for some rows only, either as once, few or many, or as a class for expanded clones.

D gene: NA
V gene: TRBV7-8
clone size: NA
J gene: TRBJ2-7
CDR3 protein: CASSFVPPDEQYF
CDR3 DNA: TGTGCCAGCAGCTTTGTTCCCCCGGACGAGCAGTACTTC

D gene: NA
V gene: TRBV6-6
clone size: few
J gene: TRBJ1-2
CDR3 protein: CASSLQKLGGDGYTF
CDR3 DNA: TGTGCCAGCAGTCTCCAAAAGCTGGGGGGGGATGGCTACACCTTC

D gene: NA
V gene: TRBV27
clone size: NA
J gene: TRBJ2-1
CDR3 protein: CASRRRNNNEQFF
CDR3 DNA: TGTGCCAGCAGAAGGCGGAACAACAATGAGCAGTTCTTC

D gene: NA
V gene: TRBV19
clone size: once
J gene: TRBJ2-5
CDR3 protein: CASSTPGGETQYF
CDR3 DNA: TGTGCCAGTAGTACTCCGGGCGGGGAGACCCAGTACTTC

D gene: NA
V gene: TRBV10-2
clone size: NA
J gene: TRBJ1-1
CDR3 protein: CASSEGGTAARNAEAFF
CDR3 DNA: TGCGCCAGCAGTGAGGGGGGGACGGCGGCAAGGAACGCTGAAGCTTTCTTT

D gene: NA
V gene: TRBV13
clone size: NA
J gene: TRBJ2-7
CDR3 protein: CASSSEDGAYEQYF
CDR3 DNA: TGTGCCAGCAGCTCAGAGGACGGGGCCTACGAGCAGTACTTC

D gene: NA
V gene: TRBV5-1
clone size: NA
J gene: TRBJ2-3
CDR3 protein: CASRRGTTDTQYF
CDR3 DNA: TGCGCCAGCCGACGGGGGACTACAGATACGCAGTATTTT

D gene: NA
V gene: TRBV19
clone size: NA
J gene: TRBJ1-4
CDR3 protein: CASSIGGAYNEKLFF
CDR3 DNA: TGTGCCAGTAGTATAGGTGGAGCTTATAATGAAAAACTGTTTTTT

D gene: NA
V gene: TRBV14
clone size: NA
J gene: TRBJ2-7
CDR3 protein: CASSRQLTYEQYF
CDR3 DNA: TGTGCCAGCAGCCGACAGCTTACCTACGAGCAGTACTTC

D gene: NA
V gene: TRBV6-1
clone size: once
J gene: TRBJ2-1
CDR3 protein: CASRDTHNEQFF
CDR3 DNA: TGTGCCAGCCGGGACACCCACAATGAGCAGTTCTTC

D gene: TRBD1
V gene: TRBV5-1
clone size: NA
J gene: TRBJ1-3
CDR3 protein: CASSLTGVTGNTIYF
CDR3 DNA: TGCGCCAGCAGCCTGACAGGGGTCACTGGAAACACCATATATTTT

D gene: NA
V gene: TRBV5-1
clone size: few
J gene: TRBJ2-3
CDR3 protein: CASSDTSRWEQYF
CDR3 DNA: TGCGCCAGCAGCGATACTAGTCGTTGGGAGCAGTATTTT

D gene: NA
V gene: TRBV7-8
clone size: NA
J gene: TRBJ1-2
CDR3 protein: CASSLIRGRGYYGYTF
CDR3 DNA: TGTGCCAGCAGCTTAATCAGGGGTCGAGGGTACTATGGCTACACCTTC

D gene: NA
V gene: TRBV28
clone size: NA
J gene: TRBJ2-2
CDR3 protein: CASSFSGVGTGELFF
CDR3 DNA: TGTGCCAGCAGTTTTTCCGGGGTCGGCACCGGGGAGCTGTTTTTT

D gene: TRBD1
V gene: TRBV19
clone size: NA
J gene: TRBJ1-2
CDR3 protein: CASRPQGDSLGYTF
CDR3 DNA: TGTGCCAGTAGACCCCAGGGGGACTCCCTCGGCTACACCTTC

D gene: TRBD1
V gene: TRBV27
clone size: NA
J gene: TRBJ1-2
CDR3 protein: CASSLKGQGVFDYGYTF
CDR3 DNA: TGTGCCAGCAGTTTAAAGGGACAGGGGGTTTTCGACTATGGCTACACCTTC

D gene: TRBD2
V gene: TRBV10-3
clone size: NA
J gene: TRBJ2-2
CDR3 protein: CAIRSSGSGTGELFF
CDR3 DNA: TGTGCCATCAGGTCTAGCGGGAGCGGCACCGGGGAGCTGTTTTTT

D gene: NA
V gene: TRBV9
clone size: NA
J gene: TRBJ1-1
CDR3 protein: CASSVGGHLNTEAFF
CDR3 DNA: TGTGCCAGCAGCGTAGGGGGACACCTGAACACTGAAGCTTTCTTT

D gene: NA
V gene: TRBV10-3
clone size: NA
J gene: TRBJ2-2
CDR3 protein: CAISESALNTGELFF
CDR3 DNA: TGTGCCATCAGTGAGTCGGCTCTTAACACCGGGGAGCTGTTTTTT

D gene: NA
V gene: TRBV19
clone size: few
J gene: TRBJ2-5
CDR3 protein: CASSIDRIRGGEVKTQYF
CDR3 DNA: TGTGCCAGTAGTATAGATCGAATCAGGGGCGGAGAGGTGAAGACCCAGTACTTC

D gene: TRBD1
V gene: TRBV4-1
clone size: NA
J gene: TRBJ2-2
CDR3 protein: CASSPLGTGGTGELFF
CDR3 DNA: TGCGCCAGCAGTCCATTGGGGACAGGGGGAACCGGGGAGCTGTTTTTT

D gene: NA
V gene: TRBV2
clone size: NA
J gene: TRBJ1-1
CDR3 protein: CASSDFNTEAFF
CDR3 DNA: TGTGCCAGCAGTGACTTCAACACTGAAGCTTTCTTT

D gene: TRBD1
V gene: TRBV5-1
clone size: NA
J gene: TRBJ1-1
CDR3 protein: CASSPDRGLLSEAFF
CDR3 DNA: TGCGCCAGCAGCCCGGACAGGGGCTTACTCTCTGAAGCTTTCTTT

D gene: NA
V gene: TRBV2
clone size: NA
J gene: TRBJ2-4
CDR3 protein: CASSDEEGILAKNIQYF
CDR3 DNA: TGTGCCAGCAGTGACGAGGAGGGGATACTAGCCAAAAACATTCAGTACTTC

D gene: TRBD2
V gene: TRBV28
clone size: NA
J gene: TRBJ2-7
CDR3 protein: CASTTSGGGAGEQYF
CDR3 DNA: TGTGCCAGCACTACGTCCGGGGGAGGGGCGGGCGAGCAGTACTTC